Listed below are T cell receptor beta chains from one sample, sequenced in a study of blood T cell repertoires in COVID-19. Repertoires were generated with immunoSEQ multiplex PCR, while TCRdb's copy carries only in-frame clones and drops some. This table has 250,000 to 300,000 clones, about 80% appearing once. The sequenced material came from peripheral blood. These TCRs come from a woman of 80 years or more with acute or convalescent COVID-19. The CDR3 runs from the conserved cysteine through the conserved F or W. Fields, in order: J gene, V gene, CDR3 protein.

j_call: TRBJ2-5; v_call: TRBV19; cdr3_aa: CASSTSGIAETQYF
j_call: TRBJ1-2; v_call: TRBV5-4; cdr3_aa: CASRVQGLVNYGYTF
j_call: TRBJ2-2; v_call: TRBV9; cdr3_aa: CASSVAQGTGELFF
j_call: TRBJ2-7; v_call: TRBV10-3; cdr3_aa: CAIRGTGGNEQYF
j_call: TRBJ1-4; v_call: TRBV27; cdr3_aa: CASSPGTGVYGTNEKLFF
j_call: TRBJ2-7; v_call: TRBV3-1/TRBV3-2; cdr3_aa: CASSQPGTGGYEQYF
j_call: TRBJ1-1; v_call: TRBV5-1; cdr3_aa: CASTIGQGALNTEAFF
j_call: TRBJ1-4; v_call: TRBV6-5; cdr3_aa: CASSPGQGRNEKLFF
j_call: TRBJ1-5; v_call: TRBV6-2/TRBV6-3; cdr3_aa: CASSSGGLGNQPQHF
j_call: TRBJ1-4; v_call: TRBV6-2/TRBV6-3; cdr3_aa: CASSYGQVSNEKLFF
j_call: TRBJ2-2; v_call: TRBV9; cdr3_aa: CASSAHGSGGGTGELFF
j_call: TRBJ2-7; v_call: TRBV3-1/TRBV3-2; cdr3_aa: CASSQTGVGQYF
j_call: TRBJ2-1; v_call: TRBV27; cdr3_aa: CASSLIGASGNLNEQFF
j_call: TRBJ2-1; v_call: TRBV28; cdr3_aa: CASSPGTGVYNEQFF
j_call: TRBJ2-2; v_call: TRBV18; cdr3_aa: CASSPLPGELFF
j_call: TRBJ1-3; v_call: TRBV3-1/TRBV3-2; cdr3_aa: CASSQAKGTGTGGFKSSGNTIYF
j_call: TRBJ2-7; v_call: TRBV5-1; cdr3_aa: CASSLVAQGTGAYEQYF
j_call: TRBJ2-7; v_call: TRBV6-2/TRBV6-3; cdr3_aa: CASSTDRSEQYF
j_call: TRBJ1-1; v_call: TRBV6-5; cdr3_aa: CASSYSTGSEAFF
j_call: TRBJ2-7; v_call: TRBV4-1; cdr3_aa: CASSQGLAGKTYEQYF
j_call: TRBJ1-2; v_call: TRBV10-1; cdr3_aa: CASPRGTYGYTF
j_call: TRBJ1-2; v_call: TRBV2; cdr3_aa: CASSVATGSYGYTF
j_call: TRBJ2-1; v_call: TRBV7-2; cdr3_aa: CASSLAAASGGGKFF
j_call: TRBJ2-3; v_call: TRBV19; cdr3_aa: CASTTTSADTQYF
j_call: TRBJ2-7; v_call: TRBV6-1; cdr3_aa: CASSEWGVGPYEQYF
j_call: TRBJ1-5; v_call: TRBV24-1; cdr3_aa: CATSDLTKCQPQHF
j_call: TRBJ2-3; v_call: TRBV11-2; cdr3_aa: CASSLGGPLRLDTQYF
j_call: TRBJ2-2; v_call: TRBV18; cdr3_aa: CASSLQGNTGELFF
j_call: TRBJ1-2; v_call: TRBV2; cdr3_aa: CASSGGLNYGYTF
j_call: TRBJ1-1; v_call: TRBV7-9; cdr3_aa: CASTWGQGSSAFF
j_call: TRBJ2-7; v_call: TRBV5-1; cdr3_aa: CASSRDRGLSSYEQYF
j_call: TRBJ2-6; v_call: TRBV7-9; cdr3_aa: CASSFKSGPLSGGANVLTF
j_call: TRBJ2-7; v_call: TRBV19; cdr3_aa: CASSPSGGGSYEQYF
j_call: TRBJ2-1; v_call: TRBV29-1; cdr3_aa: CSVDLDRTSSYNEQFF
j_call: TRBJ2-1; v_call: TRBV2; cdr3_aa: CASSVSQFPALNEQFF
j_call: TRBJ2-1; v_call: TRBV5-1; cdr3_aa: CASSFTGTYNEQFF
j_call: TRBJ2-5; v_call: TRBV5-4; cdr3_aa: CASSSVNSGRETQYF
j_call: TRBJ1-1; v_call: TRBV12-3/TRBV12-4; cdr3_aa: CASRRTDFYFGFF
j_call: TRBJ2-5; v_call: TRBV2; cdr3_aa: CASSAFGGQETQYF
j_call: TRBJ1-2; v_call: TRBV5-4; cdr3_aa: CASSSATGSNYGYTF
j_call: TRBJ1-2; v_call: TRBV11-3; cdr3_aa: CASTLGDGYTF
j_call: TRBJ2-7; v_call: TRBV29-1; cdr3_aa: CSVGYRLLTGSYEQYF
j_call: TRBJ2-2; v_call: TRBV2; cdr3_aa: CASSERGTGELFF
j_call: TRBJ2-3; v_call: TRBV12-5; cdr3_aa: CASGLGTGSGRTDTQYF
j_call: TRBJ1-2; v_call: TRBV11-2; cdr3_aa: CASKKAGGGGYTF
j_call: TRBJ1-5; v_call: TRBV5-1; cdr3_aa: CASKAGPLQPQHF
j_call: TRBJ1-2; v_call: TRBV5-1; cdr3_aa: CASRDPRGSYGYTF
j_call: TRBJ1-2; v_call: TRBV19; cdr3_aa: CASSIAWGSTQQNYGYTF
j_call: TRBJ2-7; v_call: TRBV7-9; cdr3_aa: CASSLLMGAGRDEQYF
j_call: TRBJ1-5; v_call: TRBV6-5; cdr3_aa: CASSTTDRGKPQHF